Detailed here is one T cell receptor beta chain. Profiled with immunoSEQ multiplex PCR; TCRdb holds only in-frame clones, not every one. The sample consists of around 40,000 clones, about 88% of them appearing once. The germline gives CDR1 MNHNS, CDR2 SASEGT. Losses at the gene ends were 4 bases for V and 0 bases for J; bases not matched to a gene: 14. There are 20 residues in the CDR3. These data come from a study of blood T cell repertoires in COVID-19. Looking at the study overall: Both acute and convalescent COVID-19 samples were obtained from the United States, Italy and Spain. T cells, B-cell-depleted T cells, or PBMCs supplied cDNA or gDNA.

V is TRBV6-1 and J is TRBJ2-4; 11 nucleotides line up with TRBD2. This receptor was taken from a human donor in a cohort sampled during active COVID-19. Specimen: peripheral blood. The CDR3 protein is CASSGVGLAVTFLAKNIQYF. As DNA, the CDR3 is TGTGCCAGCAGTGGGGTGGGACTAGCGGTCACCTTCCTAGCCAAAAACATTCAGTACTTC.